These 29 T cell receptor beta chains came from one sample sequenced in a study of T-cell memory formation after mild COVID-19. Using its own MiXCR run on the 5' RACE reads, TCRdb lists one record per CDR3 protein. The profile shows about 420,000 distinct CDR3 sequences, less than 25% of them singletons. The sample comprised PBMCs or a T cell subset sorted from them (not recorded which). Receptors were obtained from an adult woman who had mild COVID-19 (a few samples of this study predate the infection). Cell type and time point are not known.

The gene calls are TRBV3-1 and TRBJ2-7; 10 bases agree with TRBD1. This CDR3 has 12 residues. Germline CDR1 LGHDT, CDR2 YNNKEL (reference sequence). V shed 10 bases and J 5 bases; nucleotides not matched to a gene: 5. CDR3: CATGQGRDEQYF. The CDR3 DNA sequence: TGTGCCACGGGACAGGGGAGGGACGAGCAGTACTTC.

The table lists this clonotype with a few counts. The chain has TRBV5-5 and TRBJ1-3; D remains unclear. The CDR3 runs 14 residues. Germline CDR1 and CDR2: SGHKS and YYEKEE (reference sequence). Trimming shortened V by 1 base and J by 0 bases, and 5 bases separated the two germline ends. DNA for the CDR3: TGTGCCAGCAGCTTGACCATCTCTGGAAACACCATATATTTT. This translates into CASSLTISGNTIYF.

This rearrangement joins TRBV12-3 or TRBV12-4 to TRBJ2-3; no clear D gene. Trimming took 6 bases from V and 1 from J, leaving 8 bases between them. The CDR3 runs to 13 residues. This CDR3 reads CASRRVGTDTQYF. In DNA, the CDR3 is TGTGCCAGCAGACGAGTGGGCACAGATACGCAGTATTTT.

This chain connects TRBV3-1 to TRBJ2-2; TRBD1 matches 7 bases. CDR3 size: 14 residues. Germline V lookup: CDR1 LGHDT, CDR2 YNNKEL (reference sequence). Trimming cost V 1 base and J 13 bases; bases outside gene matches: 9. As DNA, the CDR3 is TGTGCCAGCAGCCAAGGAGTAACGACAGGGCGGCTGTTTTTT. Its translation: CASSQGVTTGRLFF.

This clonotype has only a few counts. CDR3 nucleotide sequence: TGTGCCAGCAGGGCCCCAAGGGGTAAACCCTCCGGGGCCAACGTCCTGACTTTC. Residues: CASRAPRGKPSGANVLTF. The chain has TRBV6-4 and TRBJ2-6, with D perhaps TRBD1 (5 bases). This CDR3 has 18 residues. Germline V gives CDR1 MRHNA, CDR2 SNTAGT. V dropped 6 bases and J dropped 4 bases, with 22 bases sitting between them.

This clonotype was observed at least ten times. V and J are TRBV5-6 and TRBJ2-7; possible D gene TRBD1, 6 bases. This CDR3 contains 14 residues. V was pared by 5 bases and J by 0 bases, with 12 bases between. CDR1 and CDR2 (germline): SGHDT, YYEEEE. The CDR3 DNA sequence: TGTGCCAGCAGTTTAGGGGGAACCTCCTACGAGCAGTACTTC. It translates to CASSLGGTSYEQYF.

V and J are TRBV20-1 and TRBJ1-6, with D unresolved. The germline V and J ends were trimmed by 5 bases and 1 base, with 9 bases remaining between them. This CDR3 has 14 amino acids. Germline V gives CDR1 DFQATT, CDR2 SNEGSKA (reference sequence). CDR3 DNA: TGCAGTGCTCATGGGGTGTCCTATAATTCACCCCTCCACTTT. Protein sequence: CSAHGVSYNSPLHF.

The DNA for the CDR3 is TGTGCCAGCAGCCCAACTACCTCCGAGGCCGTAGCCAAAAACATTCAGTACTTC. This codes for CASSPTTSEAVAKNIQYF. This sequence joins TRBV14 and TRBJ2-4; D uncertain. This CDR3 has 18 amino acids. Between the trimmed V and J ends, which lost 4 bases and 0 bases, there was a span of 19 bases. Per the germline V gene, CDR1 is SGHDN and CDR2 is FVKESK.

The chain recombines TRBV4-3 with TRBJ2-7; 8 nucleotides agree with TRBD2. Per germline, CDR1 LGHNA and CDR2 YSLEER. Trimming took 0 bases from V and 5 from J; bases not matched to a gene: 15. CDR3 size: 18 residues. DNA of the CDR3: TGCGCCAGCAGCCAAGAAGTCGAGCGGGAGAGGTATGTCGACGAGCAGTACTTC. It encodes CASSQEVERERYVDEQYF.

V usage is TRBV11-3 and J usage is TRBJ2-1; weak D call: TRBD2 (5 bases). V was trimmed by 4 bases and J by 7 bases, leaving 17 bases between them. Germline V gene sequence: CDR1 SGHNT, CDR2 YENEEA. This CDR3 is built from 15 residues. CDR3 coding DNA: TGTGCCAGCAGCTCCCTCCCGGGCGGGTCGAATGAGCAGTTCTTC. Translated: CASSSLPGGSNEQFF.

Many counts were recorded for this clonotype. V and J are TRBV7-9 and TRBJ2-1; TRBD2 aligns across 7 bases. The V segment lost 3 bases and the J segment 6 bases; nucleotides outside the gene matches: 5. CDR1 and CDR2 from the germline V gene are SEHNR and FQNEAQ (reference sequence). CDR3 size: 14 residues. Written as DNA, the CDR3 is TGTGCCAGCAGCTTCCAGCGGGACCCCAATGAGCAGTTCTTC. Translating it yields CASSFQRDPNEQFF.

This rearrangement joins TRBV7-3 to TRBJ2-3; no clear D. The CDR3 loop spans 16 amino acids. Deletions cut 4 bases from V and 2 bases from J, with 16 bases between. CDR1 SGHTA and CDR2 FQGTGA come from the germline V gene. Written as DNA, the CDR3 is TGTGCCAGCAGCTACCGGACGTCACTTTACACAGATACGCAGTATTTT. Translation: CASSYRTSLYTDTQYF.

CDR3 amino acids: CASSISAGVVNEQFF. The DNA for the CDR3 is TGTGCCAGTAGTATTAGCGCGGGGGTGGTGAATGAGCAGTTCTTC. The chain joins TRBV19 to TRBJ2-1, with TRBD2 matching 7 bases. CDR1 is LNHDA and CDR2 is SQIVND in the germline V gene (reference sequence). V was clipped by 3 bases and J by 7 bases; unmatched bases: 9. The CDR3 length is 15 residues.

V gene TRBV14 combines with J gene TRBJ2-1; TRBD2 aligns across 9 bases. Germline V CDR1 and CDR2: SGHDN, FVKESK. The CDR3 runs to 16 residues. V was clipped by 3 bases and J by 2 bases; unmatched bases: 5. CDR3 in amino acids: CASSHGRGRAYNEQFF. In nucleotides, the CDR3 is TGTGCCAGCAGCCACGGGCGCGGGAGGGCCTACAATGAGCAGTTCTTC. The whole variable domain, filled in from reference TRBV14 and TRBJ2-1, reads EAGVTQFPSHSVIEKGQTVTLRCDPISGHDNLYWYRRVMGKEIKFLLHFVKESKQDESGMPNNRFLAERTGGTYSTLKVQPAELEDSGVYFCASSHGRGRAYNEQFFGPGTRLTVL.

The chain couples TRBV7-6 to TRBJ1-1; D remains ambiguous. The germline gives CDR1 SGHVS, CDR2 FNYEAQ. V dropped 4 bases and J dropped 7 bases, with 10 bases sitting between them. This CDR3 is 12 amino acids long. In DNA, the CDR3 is TGTGCCAGCAGCTCCGATGTGGGTGAAGCTTTCTTT. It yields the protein CASSSDVGEAFF.

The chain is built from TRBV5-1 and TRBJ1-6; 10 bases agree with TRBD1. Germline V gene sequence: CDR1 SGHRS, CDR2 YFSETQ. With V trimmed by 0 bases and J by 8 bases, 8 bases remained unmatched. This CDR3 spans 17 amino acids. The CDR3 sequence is CASSLGSGTGVYSPLHF. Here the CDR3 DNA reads TGCGCCAGCAGCTTGGGAAGCGGGACAGGGGTTTATTCACCCCTCCACTTT.

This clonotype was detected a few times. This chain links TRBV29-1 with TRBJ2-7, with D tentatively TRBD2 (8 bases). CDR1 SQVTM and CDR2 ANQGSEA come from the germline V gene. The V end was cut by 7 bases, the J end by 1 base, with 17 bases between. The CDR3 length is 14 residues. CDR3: CSASGGTVSYEQYF. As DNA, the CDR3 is TGCAGCGCCTCGGGGGGGACAGTATCCTACGAGCAGTACTTC.

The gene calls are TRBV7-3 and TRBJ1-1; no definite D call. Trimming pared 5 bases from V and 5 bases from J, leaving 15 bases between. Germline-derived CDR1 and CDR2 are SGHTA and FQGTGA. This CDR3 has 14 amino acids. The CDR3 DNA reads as TGTGCCAGCAGCCCCGGGATTGTTGGTACTGAAGCTTTCTTT. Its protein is CASSPGIVGTEAFF.

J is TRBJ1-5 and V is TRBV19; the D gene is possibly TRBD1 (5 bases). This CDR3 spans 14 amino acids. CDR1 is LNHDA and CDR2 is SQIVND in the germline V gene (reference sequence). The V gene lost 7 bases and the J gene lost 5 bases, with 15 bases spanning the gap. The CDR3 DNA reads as TGTGCCAGTACTTCCGACAGTTCCTATCAGCCCCAGCATTTT. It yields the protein CASTSDSSYQPQHF.

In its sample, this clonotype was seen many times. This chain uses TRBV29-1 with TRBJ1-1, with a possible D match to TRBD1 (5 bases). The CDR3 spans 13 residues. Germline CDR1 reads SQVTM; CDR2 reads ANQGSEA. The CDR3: CVAHRGRYTEAFF. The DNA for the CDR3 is TGCGTTGCCCACCGGGGCCGGTACACTGAAGCTTTCTTT.

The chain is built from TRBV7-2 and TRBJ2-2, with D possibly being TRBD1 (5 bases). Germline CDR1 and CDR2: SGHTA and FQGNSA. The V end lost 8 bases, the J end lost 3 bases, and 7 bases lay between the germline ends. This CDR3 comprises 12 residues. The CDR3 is CASQGYTGELFF. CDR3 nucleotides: TGTGCCAGCCAGGGTTACACCGGGGAGCTGTTTTTT.

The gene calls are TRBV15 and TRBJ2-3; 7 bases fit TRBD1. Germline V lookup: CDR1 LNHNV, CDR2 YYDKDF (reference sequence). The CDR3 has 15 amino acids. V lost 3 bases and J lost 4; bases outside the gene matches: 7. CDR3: CATSSGQVGADTQYF. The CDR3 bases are TGTGCCACCAGCAGCGGACAGGTTGGGGCAGATACGCAGTATTTT.

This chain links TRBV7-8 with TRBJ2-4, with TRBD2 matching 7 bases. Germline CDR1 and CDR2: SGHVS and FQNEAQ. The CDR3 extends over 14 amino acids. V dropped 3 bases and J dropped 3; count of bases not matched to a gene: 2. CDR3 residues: CASSFLAGKNIQYF. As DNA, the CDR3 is TGTGCCAGCAGCTTTTTAGCGGGCAAAAACATTCAGTACTTC.

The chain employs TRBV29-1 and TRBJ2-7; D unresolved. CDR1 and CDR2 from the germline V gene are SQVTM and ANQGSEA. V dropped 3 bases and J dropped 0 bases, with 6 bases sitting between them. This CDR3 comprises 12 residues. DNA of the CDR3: TGCAGCGTTGAGGGCAGCTCCTACGAGCAGTACTTC. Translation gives CSVEGSSYEQYF.

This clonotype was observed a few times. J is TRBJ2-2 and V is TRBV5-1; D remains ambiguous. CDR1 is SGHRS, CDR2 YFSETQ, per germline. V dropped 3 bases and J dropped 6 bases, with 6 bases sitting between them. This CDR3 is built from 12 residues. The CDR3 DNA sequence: TGCGCCAGCAGCTCCAAGGCCGGGGAGCTGTTTTTT. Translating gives CASSSKAGELFF.

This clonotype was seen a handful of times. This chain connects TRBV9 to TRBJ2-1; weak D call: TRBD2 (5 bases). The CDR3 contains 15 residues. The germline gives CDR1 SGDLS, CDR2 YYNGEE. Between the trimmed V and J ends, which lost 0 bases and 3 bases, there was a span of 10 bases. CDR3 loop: CASSVDGSDYNEQFF. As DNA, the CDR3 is TGTGCCAGCAGCGTAGATGGTAGCGACTACAATGAGCAGTTCTTC.

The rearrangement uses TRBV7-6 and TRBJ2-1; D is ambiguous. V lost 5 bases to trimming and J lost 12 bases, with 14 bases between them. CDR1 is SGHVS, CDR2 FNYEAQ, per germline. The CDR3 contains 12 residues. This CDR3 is CASSTTTLRQFF. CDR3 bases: TGTGCCAGCAGCACTACGACACTGAGGCAGTTCTTC.

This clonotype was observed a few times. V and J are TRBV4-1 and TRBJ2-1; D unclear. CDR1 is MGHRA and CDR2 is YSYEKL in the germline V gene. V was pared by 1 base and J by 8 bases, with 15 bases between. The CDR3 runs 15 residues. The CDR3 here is CASSQVYLELDEQFF. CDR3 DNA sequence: TGCGCCAGCAGCCAAGTTTATCTAGAGTTGGATGAGCAGTTCTTC.

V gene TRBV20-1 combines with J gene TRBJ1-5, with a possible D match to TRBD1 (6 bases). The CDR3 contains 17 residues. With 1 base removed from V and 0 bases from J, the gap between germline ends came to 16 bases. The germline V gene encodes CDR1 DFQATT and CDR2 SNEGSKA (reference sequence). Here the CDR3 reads CSARVRWGQGSNQPQHF. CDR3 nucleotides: TGCAGTGCTAGAGTCCGCTGGGGGCAGGGTAGCAATCAGCCCCAGCATTTT.